Here is one T cell receptor (beta chain) with its context. The antigen is undetermined. A read error may account for a junction end that differs from germline. The CDR3 consists of 14 residues. Looked up from germline, CDR1 is MDHEN and CDR2 is SYDVKM. The sample is drawn from a study of T-cell reconstitution after alpha-beta-depleted transplantation in children. During its preparation, the TCRbeta library received unique molecular identifiers. TCRdb recomputed calls from the PCR reads with MiXCR, one row per CDR3 protein. The data hold around 450,000 distinct CDR3 sequences, with about 40% observed a single time. Study observations and caveats: By about two months after transplant, alpha-beta T cells reportedly arose from several hundred graft clones that had expanded. It was surviving recipient T cells and thymic progenitors that gave some patients high TCRbeta diversity at day 60. Newly made T cells mostly supplied T-cell counts and diversity one year after transplant.

V and J are TRBV28 and TRBJ1-1; D possibly corresponds to TRBD1 (6 bases). Sequencing was performed on PBMCs, taken before TCRalphabeta/CD19-depleted stem cell transplant. The receptor comes from a girl aged 2 to 10 with aplastic anemia, due to receive a stem cell transplant. The CDR3 DNA sequence: TGTGCCATCAGTTTTTTTGAGGGGGACACTGAAGCTTTCTTT. It translates to CAISFFEGDTEAFF. Full variable domain (missing parts from reference TRBV28 and TRBJ1-1): DVKVTQSSRYLVKRTGEKVFLECVQDMDHENMFWYRQDPGLGLRLIYFSYDVKMKEKGDIPEGYSVSREKKERFSLILESASTNQTSMYLCAISFFEGDTEAFFGQGTRLTVV.